This is a list of T cell receptor beta chains from one sample in a study of siplizumab effects on memory and regulatory T cells. Sequencing was performed with immunoSEQ multiplex PCR; in TCRdb, only in-frame clones are kept and a portion is missing. This sample has over 60,000 clones, with about 89% found just once. Sequenced material: CD8+ T cells sorted from blood. Receptor source: a human donor in good health. Each CDR3 is given without its conserved first and last residue.

j_gene	v_gene	CDR3aa
TRBJ1-1	TRBV19	ASNTGVSTEAF
TRBJ1-5	TRBV5-5	ASARDRGQPQH
TRBJ1-2	TRBV29-1	SVEIRGLLYGYT
TRBJ1-2	TRBV7-8	ASSLSRTDPNYGYT
TRBJ2-7	TRBV4-1	ASSQVGSSYEQY
TRBJ2-6	TRBV5-5	ASSIGSSGANVLT
TRBJ2-7	TRBV11-2	ASSWSSGSYEQY
TRBJ2-2	TRBV7-3	ASSWTSGTGELF
TRBJ2-7	TRBV12-5	ASGLQGPEQY
TRBJ2-3	TRBV21-1	ASSKGPSVAGEGY
TRBJ1-5	TRBV19	ASSRGNQPQH
TRBJ2-7	TRBV4-2	ASSQDILGGGDVAYEQY
TRBJ2-7	TRBV5-6	ASSFGEYEQY
TRBJ1-1	TRBV6-5	ASRSGQGTEAF
TRBJ1-1	TRBV5-6	ASSLLTGWIGTEAF
TRBJ2-7	TRBV10-3	AISPGTSGYEQY
TRBJ2-5	TRBV4-2	ASSQDSPGGQETQY
TRBJ2-2	TRBV5-8	ASSSNRLWNTGELF
TRBJ1-1	TRBV25-1	ASSGNRGNTEAF
TRBJ1-1	TRBV5-1	ASTLFQADAGTEAF
TRBJ2-3	TRBV7-9	ASSPADTQY
TRBJ2-2	TRBV5-1	ASSWLRTGGTGELF
TRBJ2-5	TRBV5-6	ASSPTAGPGDRETQY
TRBJ1-1	TRBV5-1	ASKYEASGTEAF
TRBJ2-1	TRBV19	ASSPASGGAYNEQF
TRBJ1-5	TRBV5-1	ASGLGDRRDQPQH
TRBJ1-3	TRBV6-1	ASFTGDSGNTIY
TRBJ1-1	TRBV7-9	ASSLGAGGPGSTEAF
TRBJ2-3	TRBV10-1	ASSESPSGGGTDTQY
TRBJ2-7	TRBV27	ASTAWASPYEQY
TRBJ2-3	TRBV7-9	ASSSRGLAGGKFTDTQY
TRBJ1-5	TRBV10-2	ASSDETGTGRFYSNQPQH
TRBJ2-7	TRBV7-6	ASSPEGVTPYEQY
TRBJ1-6	TRBV2	ASGPGGQSSYNSPLH
TRBJ2-7	TRBV4-2	ASSPIASYEQY
TRBJ2-5	TRBV4-1	ASSLGAEETQY
TRBJ1-1	TRBV19	ASSEQGFNTEAF
TRBJ2-3	TRBV6-6	ASSFAGLAGGDTQY
TRBJ2-7	TRBV11-2	ASSPEGGWYEQY
TRBJ1-2	TRBV6-4	ASSDGTAFGYT
TRBJ2-7	TRBV16	ASSPGQGTEQY
TRBJ2-7	TRBV6-5	ASSYSDSLEQY
TRBJ2-7	TRBV27	ASSLGGGGLDEQY
TRBJ2-5	TRBV28	ASSIYRGRAQETQY
TRBJ1-5	TRBV6-1	ASSNLDRGDQPQH
TRBJ2-5	TRBV7-9	ASSSLEGVETQY